The 25 T cell receptor beta chains listed next were all sequenced from one sample in a study of blood T cell repertoires in COVID-19. Using immunoSEQ multiplex PCR, the repertoire was profiled, and TCRdb retains in-frame clones only, with some absent. The sample shows under 350,000 clones, more than 85% of them seen only once. Sequenced input: peripheral blood. The receptors were sampled from a man aged 35 to 55 with acute or convalescent COVID-19.

The chain carries TRBV6-2 or TRBV6-3 and TRBJ1-5; 7 bases fit TRBD1. The J segment lost 10 bases and the V segment lost 5 bases, leaving 5 bases of the junction unmatched. The CDR3 is 12 residues long. The germline CDR1 and CDR2 sequences are MNHEY and SVGEGT. CDR3 residues: CASSTQGVPQHF. DNA for the CDR3: TGTGCCAGCAGTACGCAGGGGGTACCCCAGCATTTT.

V and J are TRBV7-6 and TRBJ1-6, with D possibly TRBD1 on 5 matching bases. The CDR3 is 14 amino acids. V was trimmed by 2 bases and J by 10 bases, leaving 12 bases between them. Germline V lookup: CDR1 SGHVS, CDR2 FNYEAQ. The CDR3 coding sequence is TGTGCCAGCAGCTTACAAGACAGTCGGTCACCCCTCCACTTT. As protein: CASSLQDSRSPLHF. Drawing the rest from reference TRBV7-6 and TRBJ1-6, the complete variable domain is GAGVSQSPRYKVTKRGQDVALRCDPISGHVSLYWYRQALGQGPEFLTYFNYEAQQDKSGLPNDRFSAERPEGSISTLTIQRTEQRDSAMYRCASSLQDSRSPLHFGNGTRLTVT.

The chain joins TRBV6-5 to TRBJ2-7, with TRBD2 matching 11 bases. Germline lookup yields CDR1 MNHEY and CDR2 SVGAGI. The CDR3 is 15 residues long. After removal of 6 bases from V and 2 bases from J, the junction contained 6 bases not matched to a gene. CDR3 residues: CASSLSGGAPYEQYF. The CDR3 nucleotides are TGTGCCAGCAGCCTTAGCGGGGGGGCCCCCTACGAGCAGTACTTC.

This chain uses TRBV2 with TRBJ2-7; tentative D call: TRBD1 (6 bases). From germline, CDR1 is SNHLY and CDR2 FYNNEI. V shed 5 bases and J shed 6 bases, with 20 bases lying between them. The CDR3 extends over 15 amino acids. The CDR3 DNA reads TGTGCCAGCAGTTACTTACAGGGAGTACTTGGCGAGCAGTACTTC. Translation: CASSYLQGVLGEQYF.

The gene calls are TRBV7-9 and TRBJ1-6, with D tentatively TRBD1 (5 bases). This CDR3 has 14 residues. Germline-derived CDR1 and CDR2 are SEHNR and FQNEAQ (reference sequence). V lost 3 bases and J 7 bases, leaving 10 bases between the germline ends. This CDR3 is CASSFGRVNSPLHF. In nucleotides, the CDR3 is TGTGCCAGCAGCTTCGGCAGGGTAAATTCACCCCTCCACTTT.

This clone was recorded a few times. V is TRBV19 and J is TRBJ1-6; D gene unclear. From germline, CDR1 is LNHDA and CDR2 SQIVND (reference sequence). The CDR3 is made up of 14 amino acids. V was trimmed by 2 bases and J by 8 bases, leaving 10 bases between them. In nucleotides, the CDR3 is TGTGCCAGTAGTATAACCGCCGGTGATTCACCCCTCCACTTT. Its protein product is CASSITAGDSPLHF.

This chain joins TRBV19 and TRBJ1-1; 10 bases line up with TRBD1. Looked up from germline, CDR1 is LNHDA and CDR2 is SQIVND (reference sequence). The CDR3 is 13 amino acids. The V segment lost 9 bases and the J segment 8 bases; nucleotides outside the gene matches: 9. The CDR3 region is CASSDRGKWEAFF. The CDR3 nucleotides read TGTGCCAGCTCGGACAGGGGGAAGTGGGAAGCTTTCTTT.

The J gene is TRBJ2-1, the V gene TRBV27; 9 bases are a match to TRBD1. The CDR3 has 20 amino acids. Germline V gene sequence: CDR1 MNHEY, CDR2 SMNVEV (reference sequence). J gave up 0 bases and V 1 base, and 13 bases lay outside the gene matches. The CDR3 sequence is CASSLWNGDRVLSSYNEQFF. CDR3 DNA sequence: TGTGCCAGCAGTTTATGGAACGGGGACAGGGTCCTTAGCTCCTACAATGAGCAGTTCTTC.

J is TRBJ2-2 and V is TRBV10-3, with a weak D call TRBD2 (5 bases). CDR1 is ENHRY and CDR2 is SYGVKD in the germline V gene. Trimming took off 1 base at V and 3 bases at J, with 12 bases between the two ends. The CDR3 is made up of 16 amino acids. This CDR3 is CAISEYGSGDTGELFF. CDR3 in DNA: TGTGCCATCAGTGAGTATGGGAGCGGAGACACCGGGGAGCTGTTTTTT.

The chain links TRBV2 to TRBJ1-2; 8 bases fit TRBD1. Germline-derived CDR1 and CDR2 are SNHLY and FYNNEI. The CDR3 has 14 amino acids. J lost 7 bases, V lost 4 bases, and 8 bases had no gene match. CDR3 coding DNA: TGTGCCAGCAGTGTCTTAGGACAGGGCGGTGGCTACACCTTC. Translation: CASSVLGQGGGYTF.

The chain employs TRBV7-3 and TRBJ2-7; D is possibly TRBD1 (5 bases). Trimming cost V 5 bases and J 3 bases, with 17 bases left between them. The CDR3 runs to 15 residues. Germline V lookup: CDR1 SGHTA, CDR2 FQGTGA. The CDR3 is CASSLGGAQNYEQYF. As DNA, the CDR3 is TGTGCCAGCAGCCTGGGTGGGGCGCAGAACTACGAGCAGTACTTC.

In regard to this clone: The same CDR3 can be traced to other DNA sequences in this sample. The chain recombines TRBV5-1 with TRBJ1-6; the D is unclear. In germline, CDR1 is SGHRS, CDR2 YFSETQ. The CDR3 covers 16 residues. The V end lost 1 base, the J end lost 5 bases, and 13 bases lay between the germline ends. The chain's CDR3 is CASSLNAVGNNSPLHF. The CDR3 DNA sequence: TGCGCCAGCAGCTTGAATGCGGTAGGAAATAATTCACCCCTCCACTTT.

This clone was detected a few times. This chain joins TRBV18 and TRBJ1-2; 7 nucleotides agree with TRBD1. Per germline, CDR1 KGHSH and CDR2 LQKENI. V was clipped by 3 bases and J by 3 bases; unmatched bases: 7. The CDR3 is 15 residues long. The CDR3 bases are TGTGCCAGCTCACCCGCGACAGGGTGGGACTATGGCTACACCTTC. This sequence encodes CASSPATGWDYGYTF.

The chain combines TRBV30 with TRBJ1-5; 7 nucleotides align to TRBD1. The germline V gene has CDR1 GTSNPN and CDR2 SVGIG (reference sequence). The CDR3 is made up of 14 amino acids. Losses at the gene ends were 1 base for V and 1 base for J; bases not matched to a gene: 1. CDR3 DNA sequence: TGTGCCTGGAGTGGGGGACAGAGCAATCAGCCCCAGCATTTT. Its translation: CAWSGGQSNQPQHF.

The chain has TRBV3-1 (or the pseudogene TRBV3-2) and TRBJ1-2, with a weak D call TRBD1 (5 bases). CDR3 size: 15 residues. From germline, CDR1 is LGHDT and CDR2 YNNKEL (reference sequence). V lost 1 base and J 4 bases, leaving 13 bases between the germline ends. CDR3 in amino acids: CASSQAAGSGYGYTF. Written as DNA, the CDR3 is TGTGCCAGCAGCCAAGCCGCAGGGTCGGGCTATGGCTACACCTTC.

The J gene is TRBJ1-6, the V gene TRBV19; possible D gene TRBD1, 5 bases. This CDR3 is 14 amino acids long. CDR1 and CDR2 (germline): LNHDA, SQIVND (reference sequence). The V end was cut by 0 bases, the J end by 8 bases, with 8 bases between. The CDR3 loop reads CASSIDPGDSPLHF. DNA of the CDR3: TGTGCCAGTAGTATAGATCCGGGGGATTCACCCCTCCACTTT.

In its sample, this clone was seen once. The rearrangement links TRBV18 to TRBJ1-1; no firm D call. This CDR3 contains 13 residues. Trimming stripped 10 bases from V and 3 bases from J, with 15 bases between. Germline V lookup: CDR1 KGHSH, CDR2 LQKENI. The CDR3 DNA sequence: TGTGCCACCCTCAGTACGCGGGACACTGAAGCTTTCTTT. Its translation: CATLSTRDTEAFF. Together with reference TRBV18 and TRBJ1-1, the CDR3 gives the full variable domain: NAGVMQNPRHLVRRRGQEARLRCSPMKGHSHVYWYRQLPEEGLKFMVYLQKENIIDESGMPKERFSAEFPKEGPSILRIQQVVRGDSAAYFCATLSTRDTEAFFGQGTRLTVV.

This chain uses TRBV24-1 with TRBJ2-1; D is possibly TRBD1 (6 bases). Germline V gene data show CDR1 as KGHDR and CDR2 as SFDVKD. The CDR3 totals 15 residues. Trimming left V 3 bases short and J 3 bases short, with 11 bases between. DNA of the CDR3: TGTGCCACCAGTGATGGGGGCAGCTTCTACAATGAGCAGTTCTTC. Translation: CATSDGGSFYNEQFF.

V usage is TRBV9 and J usage is TRBJ2-3, with TRBD1 as a possible D gene (7 bases). This CDR3 comprises 16 residues. Germline V gene lookup returns CDR1 SGDLS and CDR2 YYNGEE. V was trimmed by 4 bases and J by 7 bases, leaving 22 bases between them. CDR3 region: CASSPGPGRGRNTQYF. The CDR3 DNA reads TGTGCCAGCAGCCCCGGGCCCGGCAGGGGGAGGAATACGCAGTATTTT.

As DNA, the CDR3 is TGTGCCAGCTCCCGGGGCGGGGGGGTTTACAATGAGCAGTTCTTC. This encodes CASSRGGGVYNEQFF. V and J are TRBV6-6 and TRBJ2-1; 9 bases agree with TRBD2. The germline gives CDR1 MNHNY, CDR2 SVGAGI (reference sequence). The CDR3 has 15 amino acids. J lost 4 bases, V lost 8 bases, and 9 bases had no gene match.

This clone was recorded once. The rearrangement joins TRBV25-1 to TRBJ2-7, with TRBD2 as a possible D gene (5 bases). In germline, CDR1 is MGHDK, CDR2 SYGVNS. V was clipped by 2 bases and J by 8 bases, with 10 bases between them. The CDR3 has 12 residues. The CDR3: CASSEEGDKQYF. CDR3 coding DNA: TGTGCCAGCAGTGAAGAGGGAGATAAGCAGTACTTC.

This clone was detected once. V and J are TRBV5-6 and TRBJ2-7, with D possibly being TRBD2 (6 bases). Germline CDR1 and CDR2: SGHDT and YYEEEE. The CDR3 length is 13 residues. Trimming took 0 bases from V and 3 from J, leaving 7 bases between them. The CDR3 sequence: CASSLVGGYEQYF. CDR3 coding DNA: TGTGCCAGCAGCTTGGTGGGGGGCTACGAGCAGTACTTC.

This chain joins TRBV3-1 (or the pseudogene TRBV3-2) and TRBJ1-2, with D perhaps matching TRBD1 (5 bases). V was shortened by 1 base and J by 4 bases, with 13 bases between the two germline ends. The germline V gene encodes CDR1 LGHDT and CDR2 YNNKEL (reference sequence). The length of the CDR3 is 15 residues. CDR3 in amino acids: CASSQGGGQPYGYTF. Here the CDR3 DNA reads TGTGCCAGCAGCCAAGGGGGTGGACAACCCTATGGCTACACCTTC.

V gene TRBV30 combines with J gene TRBJ2-1; weak D call: TRBD2 (5 bases). Germline V gene sequence: CDR1 GTSNPN, CDR2 SVGIG (reference sequence). This CDR3 is 12 amino acids long. Trimming removed 2 bases from V and 9 bases from J, with 11 bases in between. The CDR3 bases are TGTGCCTGGAGTCGGGGTACTACTGAGCAGTTCTTC. This translates into CAWSRGTTEQFF.

This clone was detected only a few times. The chain uses TRBV6-5 and TRBJ2-3; 9 nucleotides match TRBD2. J gave up 2 bases and V 4 bases, and 7 bases lay outside the gene matches. The germline CDR1 and CDR2 sequences are MNHEY and SVGAGI. This CDR3 spans 16 amino acids. As DNA, the CDR3 is TGTGCCAGCAGTTCGCCTAGCGGGGACCTCACAGATACGCAGTATTTT. It specifies CASSSPSGDLTDTQYF.